These 29 T cell receptor beta chains were sequenced from one sample in a study of T cells after yellow fever vaccination. TCRdb re-called the 5' RACE reads through MiXCR, storing one row per CDR3 protein. In the table there are some 390,000 distinct CDR3 sequences, around a sixth of which are singletons. The specimen was PBMCs, collected before the yellow fever booster vaccination. All receptors come from a man younger than 35 who received the YFV17D yellow fever vaccine.

V usage is TRBV7-2 and J usage is TRBJ2-5; no clear D. Deletions cut 5 bases from V and 1 base from J, with 11 bases between. Germline assignment: CDR1 SGHTA and CDR2 FQGNSA. The CDR3 loop spans 14 amino acids. The CDR3 region has the DNA TGTGCCAGCAGCCAGCTGGCGTCCCAAGAGACCCAGTACTTC. Its protein is CASSQLASQETQYF.

The CDR3 loop reads CSARTTADTEAFF. The CDR3 DNA reads as TGCAGTGCCCGTACCACAGCGGACACTGAAGCTTTCTTT. This chain links TRBV20-1 with TRBJ1-1; unclear D gene. V lost 6 bases, J lost 3 bases, and 14 bases lay in between. The CDR3 is 13 amino acids. Germline loops: CDR1 DFQATT, CDR2 SNEGSKA (reference sequence).

This chain joins TRBV29-1 and TRBJ2-3, with D unresolved. The CDR3 is 14 amino acids. Germline V gives CDR1 SQVTM, CDR2 ANQGSEA. V lost 2 bases and J lost 1, with 10 bases in between. CDR3 amino acids: CSVEWGIGTDTQYF. As DNA, the CDR3 is TGCAGCGTTGAATGGGGTATTGGCACAGATACGCAGTATTTT.

This clonotype was observed a handful of times. The V call is TRBV7-2, the J call TRBJ1-2; D gene ambiguous. CDR3 length: 13 amino acids. The V gene's germline CDR1 is SGHTA and CDR2 FQGNSA. V dropped 0 bases and J dropped 6 bases, with 8 bases sitting between them. This chain's CDR3 is CASSLARPDGYTF. The CDR3 bases are TGTGCCAGCAGCTTAGCGCGTCCAGATGGCTACACCTTC.

This clonotype turned up a few times. The rearrangement joins TRBV5-1 to TRBJ2-7, with TRBD1 matching 7 bases. CDR1 is SGHRS and CDR2 is YFSETQ in the germline V gene. The CDR3 extends over 15 amino acids. Trimming removed 4 bases from V and 0 bases from J; junction bases left unmatched: 7. The CDR3 region has the DNA TGCGCCAGCAGCCCTACCAACAGGGGCTCCTACGAGCAGTACTTC. Translating gives CASSPTNRGSYEQYF.

The rearrangement links TRBV6-6 to TRBJ2-5; possible D gene TRBD1, 5 bases. This CDR3 spans 16 amino acids. Looked up from germline, CDR1 is MNHNY and CDR2 is SVGAGI (reference sequence). Trimming removed 0 bases at V and 1 base at J, with 12 bases between. The CDR3: CASSYSRQPSQETQYF. The DNA of the CDR3 is TGTGCCAGCAGTTACTCTCGACAGCCTTCCCAAGAGACCCAGTACTTC.

CDR3: CAAGTIDTGELFF. The CDR3 bases are TGTGCCGCAGGGACTATCGACACCGGGGAGCTGTTTTTT. The gene calls are TRBV10-3 and TRBJ2-2; 7 bases map to TRBD2. This CDR3 is 13 amino acids long. Germline-derived CDR1 and CDR2 are ENHRY and SYGVKD. Germline trimming cut 11 bases from V and 3 bases from J; bases unmatched to any gene: 6.

This clonotype was seen many times. V and J are TRBV20-1 and TRBJ1-1, with D unresolved. The CDR3 totals 14 residues. The V gene's germline CDR1 is DFQATT and CDR2 SNEGSKA (reference sequence). V was trimmed by 6 bases and J by 5 bases, leaving 19 bases between them. In nucleotides, the CDR3 is TGCAGTGCATCGGCCACACTTACCGAGACTGAAGCTTTCTTT. It translates to CSASATLTETEAFF.

The CDR3 region is CASRVRGGWTEAFF. The CDR3 nucleotides are TGTGCCAGCAGAGTCCGAGGGGGGTGGACTGAAGCTTTCTTT. The chain joins TRBV27 to TRBJ1-1; weak D call: TRBD1 (6 bases). Looked up from germline, CDR1 is MNHEY and CDR2 is SMNVEV (reference sequence). Trimming pared 6 bases from V and 5 bases from J, leaving 16 bases between. The CDR3 sequence is 14 residues long.

This clonotype appeared a few times. The chain recombines TRBV5-1 with TRBJ2-3; D uncertain. The CDR3 has 11 amino acids. The V gene's germline CDR1 is SGHRS and CDR2 YFSETQ. Trimming took 6 bases from V and 6 from J, leaving 8 bases between them. The CDR3: CASIGWDTQYF. The CDR3 DNA is TGCGCCAGCATTGGGTGGGATACGCAGTATTTT.

This clonotype was recorded at least ten times. V gene TRBV6-2 or TRBV6-3 combines with J gene TRBJ1-1; 8 positions agree with TRBD1. The junction had 3 bases not matched to a gene; V was cut back by 6 bases and J by 3 bases. Germline CDR1 is MNHEY and CDR2 is SVGEGT. This CDR3 is 13 amino acids long. The CDR3: CASSQQGDTEAFF. The CDR3 DNA is TGTGCCAGCAGCCAACAGGGGGACACTGAAGCTTTCTTT.

This clonotype has more than one count but fewer than ten. The rearrangement links TRBV9 to TRBJ1-5; 9 nucleotides line up with TRBD1. Germline CDR1 reads SGDLS; CDR2 reads YYNGEE. Trimming took 0 bases from V and 5 from J; bases not matched to a gene: 0. This CDR3 spans 14 amino acids. CDR3 residues: CASSVGQGDQPQHF. CDR3 bases: TGTGCCAGCAGCGTAGGACAGGGGGATCAGCCCCAGCATTTT.

The CDR3 sequence: CASSPDGSDGETQYF. CDR3 DNA: TGTGCCAGCAGCCCCGATGGATCGGACGGAGAGACCCAGTACTTC. V gene TRBV11-2 combines with J gene TRBJ2-5; D not certain. Germline V gene lookup returns CDR1 SGHAT and CDR2 FQNNGV. The V end was cut by 5 bases, the J end by 4 bases, with 17 bases between. CDR3 size: 15 residues.

CDR3 in DNA: TGTGCCAGCAGCTGGGATGATGACCGGTCGAGAGCTTTCTTT. This gives the protein CASSWDDDRSRAFF. The chain couples TRBV11-1 to TRBJ1-1, with D unresolved. This CDR3 has 14 amino acids. Germline CDR1 SGHAT, CDR2 FQDESV (reference sequence). V shed 4 bases and J shed 10 bases, with 19 bases lying between them.

Many counts were recorded for this clonotype. This sequence joins TRBV20-1 and TRBJ2-7; 8 bases fit TRBD2. This CDR3 spans 14 amino acids. The ends lost 5 bases at V and 4 bases at J; junction bases unmatched: 10. The V gene's germline CDR1 is DFQATT and CDR2 SNEGSKA (reference sequence). The CDR3 region is CSARRSGGDYEQYV. As DNA, the CDR3 is TGCAGTGCTCGTAGAAGCGGGGGAGATTACGAGCAGTACGTC.

Here the CDR3 DNA reads TGCGCCAGCAGCCGGGGACGAGGGGACAGGGGCTATGGCTACACCTTC. Its translation is CASSRGRGDRGYGYTF. The chain joins TRBV4-1 to TRBJ1-2; 10 bases fit TRBD1. V lost 4 bases, J lost 4 bases, and 9 bases stayed unmatched. Germline CDR1 is MGHRA and CDR2 is YSYEKL. This CDR3 comprises 16 residues.

In its sample, this clonotype was seen a few times. The chain links TRBV10-3 to TRBJ2-5; 10 bases match TRBD2. The CDR3 runs to 12 residues. V shed 10 bases and J 5 bases; nucleotides not matched to a gene: 4. Per germline, CDR1 ENHRY and CDR2 SYGVKD. The CDR3 DNA reads as TGTGCCAGCAATAGCGGGGGGGAGACCCAGTACTTC. It translates to CASNSGGETQYF.

This clonotype has only a few counts. The chain employs TRBV7-9 and TRBJ2-1; TRBD1 might be the D (6 bases). Trimming cost V 4 bases and J 3 bases, with 16 bases left between them. The germline V gene has CDR1 SEHNR and CDR2 FQNEAQ (reference sequence). The CDR3 spans 16 residues. The CDR3 DNA is TGTGCCAGCAGCTCCTCACAGGGCGCGGACTACAATGAGCAGTTCTTC. Translating gives CASSSSQGADYNEQFF. Filled out from reference TRBV7-9 and TRBJ2-1, the complete variable domain reads DTGVSQNPRHKITKRGQNVTFRCDPISEHNRLYWYRQTLGQGPEFLTYFQNEAQLEKSRLLSDRFSAERPKGSFSTLEIQRTEQGDSAMYLCASSSSQGADYNEQFFGPGTRLTVL.

The chain uses TRBV24-1 and TRBJ1-5, with D perhaps TRBD1 (5 bases). Germline V gives CDR1 KGHDR, CDR2 SFDVKD. The CDR3 sequence is 14 residues long. Trimming shortened V by 4 bases and J by 9 bases, and 15 bases separated the two germline ends. The CDR3 bases are TGTGCCACCAGTGAAGGGCGGGGGTATGGGCCCCAGCATTTT. The encoded protein is CATSEGRGYGPQHF.

This clonotype was observed a handful of times. The chain employs TRBV6-4 and TRBJ2-3; no firm D call. Trimming shortened V by 0 bases and J by 4 bases, and 8 bases separated the two germline ends. This CDR3 is built from 14 residues. The germline V gene encodes CDR1 MRHNA and CDR2 SNTAGT. Here the CDR3 DNA reads TGTGCCAGCAGTGACTCGATGGCGGCAGATACGCAGTATTTT. This translates into CASSDSMAADTQYF.

This clonotype was seen a handful of times. The chain links TRBV15 to TRBJ2-1, with 8 bases that match TRBD1. CDR1 is LNHNV, CDR2 YYDKDF, per germline (reference sequence). The CDR3 spans 16 residues. After removal of 5 bases from V and 6 bases from J, the junction contained 12 bases not matched to a gene. This CDR3 is CATSRKRTGSLNEQFF. As DNA, the CDR3 is TGTGCCACCAGCCGCAAGAGGACAGGGTCCCTCAATGAGCAGTTCTTC.

The chain uses TRBV5-4 and TRBJ2-1; the D is unclear. This CDR3 has 12 amino acids. Germline V gives CDR1 SGHNT, CDR2 YYREEE (reference sequence). The V gene lost 3 bases and the J gene lost 6 bases, with 7 bases spanning the gap. The CDR3 region has the DNA TGTGCCAGCAGCTATGGATCCAATGAGCAGTTCTTC. This encodes CASSYGSNEQFF.

The chain employs TRBV3-1 and TRBJ2-1; 8 nucleotides match TRBD1. The CDR3 has 15 amino acids. Germline V gene sequence: CDR1 LGHDT, CDR2 YNNKEL (reference sequence). V shed 5 bases, J shed 10 bases, and the junction held 13 bases outside the gene matches. The CDR3 coding sequence is TGTGCCAGCAGCTACACTGTTGACAGGGGAAACGAGCAGTTCTTC. Translation gives CASSYTVDRGNEQFF.

This clonotype was recorded a few times. This sequence joins TRBV24-1 and TRBJ2-5, with 7 bases that match TRBD1. Germline assignment: CDR1 KGHDR and CDR2 SFDVKD. The CDR3 has 17 residues. The junction had 9 bases not matched to a gene; V was cut back by 3 bases and J by 0 bases. CDR3 coding DNA: TGTGCCACCAGTGATGCCCCCCCTACAGGGGACCAAGAGACCCAGTACTTC. Amino acid sequence: CATSDAPPTGDQETQYF.

V is TRBV20-1 and J is TRBJ1-1; tentative D call: TRBD1 (5 bases). V dropped 5 bases and J dropped 1 base, with 11 bases sitting between them. Germline V gene data show CDR1 as DFQATT and CDR2 as SNEGSKA (reference sequence). The CDR3 spans 13 residues. CDR3 nucleotide sequence: TGCAGTGCTGCGCGACAGACGAACACTGAAGCTTTCTTT. As protein: CSAARQTNTEAFF.

This chain uses TRBV9 with TRBJ2-2, with 9 bases aligning to TRBD1. This CDR3 region has 14 residues. Losses at the gene ends were 3 bases for V and 7 bases for J; bases not matched to a gene: 4. CDR1 and CDR2 from the germline V gene are SGDLS and YYNGEE. The chain's CDR3 is CASSEQGAGGELFF. As DNA, the CDR3 is TGTGCCAGCAGCGAACAGGGGGCCGGCGGGGAGCTGTTTTTT.

This clonotype has just a few counts. The genes are TRBV10-3 and TRBJ2-5, with D perhaps TRBD2 (5 bases). CDR3 length equals 14 residues. Deletions cut 0 bases from V and 7 bases from J, with 12 bases between. Germline assignment: CDR1 ENHRY and CDR2 SYGVKD. This CDR3 reads CAISESSSLGTQYF. The CDR3 DNA reads as TGTGCCATCAGTGAGTCTTCTAGCCTCGGGACCCAGTACTTC.

This clonotype was recorded a few times. This chain joins TRBV6-5 and TRBJ2-3; 7 bases are shared with TRBD2. V shed 3 bases and J 0 bases; nucleotides not matched to a gene: 6. This CDR3 has 16 residues. Germline CDR1 is MNHEY and CDR2 is SVGAGI. This CDR3 is CASSYSGPRSTDTQYF. DNA for the CDR3: TGTGCCAGCAGTTATAGCGGGCCTAGGAGCACAGATACGCAGTATTTT.

This clonotype was recorded once. The chain is built from TRBV4-3 and TRBJ2-3; 9 bases line up with TRBD2. The germline CDR1 and CDR2 sequences are LGHNA and YSLEER. CDR3 length: 18 amino acids. V shed 2 bases and J 1 base; nucleotides not matched to a gene: 10. This CDR3 reads CASSQSLGLAGGTDTQYF. In DNA, the CDR3 is TGCGCCAGCAGCCAAAGCTTGGGACTAGCAGGAGGCACAGATACGCAGTATTTT.